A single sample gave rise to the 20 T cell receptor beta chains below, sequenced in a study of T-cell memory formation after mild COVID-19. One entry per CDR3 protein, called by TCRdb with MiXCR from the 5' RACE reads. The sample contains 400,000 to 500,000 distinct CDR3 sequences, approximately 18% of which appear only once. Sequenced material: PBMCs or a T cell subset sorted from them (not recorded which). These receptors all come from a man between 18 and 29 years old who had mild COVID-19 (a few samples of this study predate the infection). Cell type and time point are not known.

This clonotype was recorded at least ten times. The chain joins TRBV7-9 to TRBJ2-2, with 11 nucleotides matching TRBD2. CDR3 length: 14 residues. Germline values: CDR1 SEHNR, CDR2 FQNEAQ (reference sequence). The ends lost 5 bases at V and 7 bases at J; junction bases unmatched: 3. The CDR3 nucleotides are TGTGCCAGCAGCACGGGACTAGCGGACGGGGAGCTGTTTTTT. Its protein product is CASSTGLADGELFF.

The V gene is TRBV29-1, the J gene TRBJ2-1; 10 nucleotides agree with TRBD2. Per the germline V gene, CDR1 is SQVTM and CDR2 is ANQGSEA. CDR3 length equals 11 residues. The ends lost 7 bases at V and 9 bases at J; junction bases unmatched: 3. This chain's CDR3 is CSAGTSAEQFF. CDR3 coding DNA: TGCAGCGCCGGGACTAGCGCTGAGCAGTTCTTC.

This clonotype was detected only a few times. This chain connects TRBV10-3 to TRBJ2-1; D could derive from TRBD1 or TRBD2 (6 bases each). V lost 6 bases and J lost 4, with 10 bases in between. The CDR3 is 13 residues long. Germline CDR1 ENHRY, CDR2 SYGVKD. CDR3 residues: CAISGGPYNEQFF. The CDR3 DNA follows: TGTGCCATCAGCGGGGGCCCTTACAATGAGCAGTTCTTC.

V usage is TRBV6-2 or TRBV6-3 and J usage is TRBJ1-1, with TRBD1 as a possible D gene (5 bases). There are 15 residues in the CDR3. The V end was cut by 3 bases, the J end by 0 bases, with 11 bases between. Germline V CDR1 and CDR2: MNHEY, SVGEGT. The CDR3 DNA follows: TGTGCCAGCAGTTATGATGCAGGGATGAACACTGAAGCTTTCTTT. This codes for CASSYDAGMNTEAFF.

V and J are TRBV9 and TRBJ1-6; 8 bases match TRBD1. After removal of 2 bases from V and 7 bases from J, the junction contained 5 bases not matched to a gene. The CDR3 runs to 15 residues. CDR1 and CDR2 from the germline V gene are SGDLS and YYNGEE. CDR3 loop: CASSVTGTGNSPLHF. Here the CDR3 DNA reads TGTGCCAGCAGCGTCACAGGGACAGGAAATTCACCCCTCCACTTT.

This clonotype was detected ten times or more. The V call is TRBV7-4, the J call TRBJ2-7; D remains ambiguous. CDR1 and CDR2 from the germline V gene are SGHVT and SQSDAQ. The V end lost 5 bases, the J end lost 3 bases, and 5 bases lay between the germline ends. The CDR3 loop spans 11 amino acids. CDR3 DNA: TGTGCCAGCAGCCTTAACTACGAGCAGTACGTC. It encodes CASSLNYEQYV.

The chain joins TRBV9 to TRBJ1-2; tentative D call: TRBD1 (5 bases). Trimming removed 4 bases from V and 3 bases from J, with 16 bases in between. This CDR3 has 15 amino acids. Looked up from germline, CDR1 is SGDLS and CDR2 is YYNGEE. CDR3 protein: CASSPRRGSDYGYTF. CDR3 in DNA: TGTGCCAGCAGCCCTAGGAGGGGCTCAGACTATGGCTACACCTTC.

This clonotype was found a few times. CDR3 bases: TGTGCCAGCAGTGACAGGGCGTTGACCGGGGAGCTGTTTTTT. Amino acids: CASSDRALTGELFF. The rearrangement uses TRBV7-9 and TRBJ2-2, with TRBD1 identical over 7 bases. V lost 6 bases and J lost 5; bases outside the gene matches: 6. Germline V gene sequence: CDR1 SEHNR, CDR2 FQNEAQ (reference sequence). The CDR3 sequence is 14 residues long.

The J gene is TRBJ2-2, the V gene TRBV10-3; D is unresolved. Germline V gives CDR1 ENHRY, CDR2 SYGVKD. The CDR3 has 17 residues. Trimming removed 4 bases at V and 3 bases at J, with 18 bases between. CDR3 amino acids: CAISGTDLVVDTGELFF. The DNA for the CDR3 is TGTGCCATCAGTGGGACCGATCTAGTCGTGGACACCGGGGAGCTGTTTTTT.

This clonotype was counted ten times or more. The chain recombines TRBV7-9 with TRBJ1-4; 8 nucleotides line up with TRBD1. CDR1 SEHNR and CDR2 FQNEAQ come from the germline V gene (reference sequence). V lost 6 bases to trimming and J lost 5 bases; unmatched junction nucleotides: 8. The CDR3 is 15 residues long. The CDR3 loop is CASSPQGARNEKLFF. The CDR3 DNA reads TGTGCCAGCAGTCCTCAGGGGGCGAGAAATGAAAAACTGTTTTTT.

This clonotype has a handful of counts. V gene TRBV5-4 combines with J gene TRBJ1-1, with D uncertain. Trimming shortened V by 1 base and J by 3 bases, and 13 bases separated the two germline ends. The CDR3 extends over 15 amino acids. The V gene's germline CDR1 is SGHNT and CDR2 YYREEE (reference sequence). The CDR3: CASSLPRQTHTEAFF. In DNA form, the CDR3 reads TGTGCCAGCAGCTTGCCCAGGCAAACCCACACTGAAGCTTTCTTT.

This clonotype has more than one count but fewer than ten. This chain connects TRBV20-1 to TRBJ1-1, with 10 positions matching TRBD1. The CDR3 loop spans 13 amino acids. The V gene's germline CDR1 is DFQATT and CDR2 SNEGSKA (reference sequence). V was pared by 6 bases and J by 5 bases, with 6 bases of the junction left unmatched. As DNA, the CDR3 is TGCAGTGCCCGCCAGGGACAGGGGACTGAAGCTTTCTTT. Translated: CSARQGQGTEAFF.

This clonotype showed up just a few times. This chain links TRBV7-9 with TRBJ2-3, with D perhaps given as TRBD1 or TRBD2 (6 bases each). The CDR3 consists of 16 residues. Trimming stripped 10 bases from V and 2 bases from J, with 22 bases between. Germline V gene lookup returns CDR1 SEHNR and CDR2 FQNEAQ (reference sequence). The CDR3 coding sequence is TGTGCCATCCCCAACCGCCGGGGGCCCCCCACAGATACGCAGTATTTT. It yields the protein CAIPNRRGPPTDTQYF.

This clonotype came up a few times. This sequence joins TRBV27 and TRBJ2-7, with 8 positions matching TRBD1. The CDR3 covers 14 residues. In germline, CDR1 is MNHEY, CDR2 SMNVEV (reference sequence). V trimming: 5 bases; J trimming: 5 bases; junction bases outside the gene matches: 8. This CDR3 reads CASSRSTGDDEQYF. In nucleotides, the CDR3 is TGTGCCAGCAGTCGATCGACAGGGGACGACGAGCAGTACTTC.

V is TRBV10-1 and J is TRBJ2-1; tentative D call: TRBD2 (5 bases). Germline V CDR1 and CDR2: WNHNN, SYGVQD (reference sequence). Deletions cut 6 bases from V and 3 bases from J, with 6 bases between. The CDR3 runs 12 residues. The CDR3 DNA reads TGCGCCAGCAGCCGGGACTACAATGAGCAGTTCTTC. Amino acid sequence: CASSRDYNEQFF.

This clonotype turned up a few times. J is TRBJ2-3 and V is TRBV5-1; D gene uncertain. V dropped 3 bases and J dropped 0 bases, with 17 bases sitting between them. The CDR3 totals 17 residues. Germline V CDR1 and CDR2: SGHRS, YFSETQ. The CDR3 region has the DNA TGCGCCAGCAGCTCGAGTTTGCTAGTGATAAGCACAGATACGCAGTATTTT. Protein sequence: CASSSSLLVISTDTQYF.

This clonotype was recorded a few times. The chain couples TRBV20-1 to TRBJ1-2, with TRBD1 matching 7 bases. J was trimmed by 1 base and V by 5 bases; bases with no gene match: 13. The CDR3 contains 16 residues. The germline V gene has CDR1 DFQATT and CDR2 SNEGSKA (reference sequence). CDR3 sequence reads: CSAGAGQETFNYGYTF. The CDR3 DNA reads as TGCAGTGCTGGGGCAGGACAGGAGACTTTTAACTATGGCTACACCTTC.

CDR3 nucleotides: TGTGCCAGCAGGCCGGGACAGAGCGCTTGGGAGCAGTACTTC. This gives the protein CASRPGQSAWEQYF. The chain carries TRBV6-6 and TRBJ2-7, with 7 bases aligning to TRBD1. With V trimmed by 6 bases and J by 7 bases, 12 bases remained unmatched. The CDR3 is 14 amino acids. Per germline, CDR1 MNHNY and CDR2 SVGAGI (reference sequence).

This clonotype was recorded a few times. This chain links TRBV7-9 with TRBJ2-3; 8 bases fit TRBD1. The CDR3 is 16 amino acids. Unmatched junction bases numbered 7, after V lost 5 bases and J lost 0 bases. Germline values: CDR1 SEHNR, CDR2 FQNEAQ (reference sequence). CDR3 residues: CASSLLRTGSTDTQYF. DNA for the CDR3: TGTGCCAGCAGCCTTCTCAGGACAGGGAGCACAGATACGCAGTATTTT.

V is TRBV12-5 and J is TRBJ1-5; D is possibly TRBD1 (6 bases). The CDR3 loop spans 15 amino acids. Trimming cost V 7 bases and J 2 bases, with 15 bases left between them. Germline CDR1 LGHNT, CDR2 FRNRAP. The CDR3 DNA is TGTGCTAGTGAAAACGGGGGCTTCGGCAATCAGCCCCAGCATTTT. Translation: CASENGGFGNQPQHF.